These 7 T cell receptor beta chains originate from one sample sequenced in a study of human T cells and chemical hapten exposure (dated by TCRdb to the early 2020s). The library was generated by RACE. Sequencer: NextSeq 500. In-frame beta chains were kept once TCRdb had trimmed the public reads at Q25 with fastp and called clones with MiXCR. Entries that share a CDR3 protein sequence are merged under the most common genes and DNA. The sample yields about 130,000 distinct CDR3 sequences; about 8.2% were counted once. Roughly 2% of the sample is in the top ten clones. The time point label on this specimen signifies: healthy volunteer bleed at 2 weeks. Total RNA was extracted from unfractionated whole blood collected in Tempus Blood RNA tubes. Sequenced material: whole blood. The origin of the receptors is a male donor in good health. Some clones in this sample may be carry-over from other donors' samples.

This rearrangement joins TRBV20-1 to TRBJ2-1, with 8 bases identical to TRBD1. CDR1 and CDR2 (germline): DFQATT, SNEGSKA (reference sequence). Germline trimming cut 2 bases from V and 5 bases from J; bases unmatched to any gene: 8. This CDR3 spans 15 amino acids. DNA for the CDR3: TGCAGTGCTAGACCAGGAACAGGGGGAAACAATGAGCAGTTCTTC. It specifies CSARPGTGGNNEQFF.

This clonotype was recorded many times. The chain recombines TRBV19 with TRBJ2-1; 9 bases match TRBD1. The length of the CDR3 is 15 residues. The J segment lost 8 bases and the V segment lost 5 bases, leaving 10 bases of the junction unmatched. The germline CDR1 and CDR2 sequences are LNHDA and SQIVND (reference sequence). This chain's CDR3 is CASSLRDRVSDEQFF. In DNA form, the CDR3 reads TGTGCCAGTAGTCTGCGGGACAGGGTCTCCGATGAGCAGTTCTTC. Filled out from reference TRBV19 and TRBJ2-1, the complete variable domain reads DGGITQSPKYLFRKEGQNVTLSCEQNLNHDAMYWYRQDPGQGLRLIYYSQIVNDFQKGDIAEGYSVSREKKESFPLTVTSAQKNPTAFYLCASSLRDRVSDEQFFGPGTRLTVL.

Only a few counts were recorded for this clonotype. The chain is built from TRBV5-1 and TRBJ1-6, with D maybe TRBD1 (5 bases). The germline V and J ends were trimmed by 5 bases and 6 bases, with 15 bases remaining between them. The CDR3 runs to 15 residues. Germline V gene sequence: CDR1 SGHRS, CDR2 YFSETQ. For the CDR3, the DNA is TGCGCCAGCAGTGTACAGGACACCATTAATTCACCCCTCCACTTT. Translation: CASSVQDTINSPLHF.

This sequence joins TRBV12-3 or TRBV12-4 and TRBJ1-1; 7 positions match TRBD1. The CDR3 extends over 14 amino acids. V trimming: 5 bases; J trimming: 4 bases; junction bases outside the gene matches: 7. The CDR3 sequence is CASSAGGAGTEAFF. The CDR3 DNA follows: TGTGCCAGCAGTGCAGGGGGGGCGGGCACTGAAGCTTTCTTT.

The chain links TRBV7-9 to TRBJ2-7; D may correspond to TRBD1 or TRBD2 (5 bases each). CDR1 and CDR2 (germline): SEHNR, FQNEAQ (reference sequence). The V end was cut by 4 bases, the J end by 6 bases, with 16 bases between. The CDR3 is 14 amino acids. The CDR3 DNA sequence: TGTGCCAGCAGCTACGACAGCCCTGGAGGCGAGCAGTACTTC. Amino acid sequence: CASSYDSPGGEQYF.

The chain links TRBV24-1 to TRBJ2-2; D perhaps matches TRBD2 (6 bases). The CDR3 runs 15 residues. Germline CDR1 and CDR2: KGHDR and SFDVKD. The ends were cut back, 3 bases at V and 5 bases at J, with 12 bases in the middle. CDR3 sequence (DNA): TGTGCCACCAGTGATGCGGGGAGGTTAACCGGGGAGCTGTTTTTT. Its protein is CATSDAGRLTGELFF.

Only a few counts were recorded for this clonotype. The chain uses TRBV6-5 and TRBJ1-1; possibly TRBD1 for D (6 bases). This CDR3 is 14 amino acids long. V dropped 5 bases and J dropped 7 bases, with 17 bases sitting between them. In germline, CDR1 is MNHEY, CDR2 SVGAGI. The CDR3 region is CASSRQAWSIEAFF. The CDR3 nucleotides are TGTGCCAGCAGTAGACAGGCCTGGAGTATTGAAGCTTTCTTT.